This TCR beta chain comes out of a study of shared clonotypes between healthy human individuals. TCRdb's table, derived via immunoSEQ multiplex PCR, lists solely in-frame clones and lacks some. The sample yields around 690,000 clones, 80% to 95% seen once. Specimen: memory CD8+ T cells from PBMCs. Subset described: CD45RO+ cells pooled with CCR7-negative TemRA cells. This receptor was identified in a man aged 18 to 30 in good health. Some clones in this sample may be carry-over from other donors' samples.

The CDR3 nucleotides are TGTGCCAGCAGCTTAGGGGTTAGCTACAATGAGCAGTTCTTC. Translation gives CASSLGVSYNEQFF. The chain has TRBV7-6 and TRBJ2-1; unclear D gene. Germline assignment: CDR1 SGHVS and CDR2 FNYEAQ. Trimming took off 1 base at V and 3 bases at J, with 7 bases between the two ends. This CDR3 region has 14 residues.